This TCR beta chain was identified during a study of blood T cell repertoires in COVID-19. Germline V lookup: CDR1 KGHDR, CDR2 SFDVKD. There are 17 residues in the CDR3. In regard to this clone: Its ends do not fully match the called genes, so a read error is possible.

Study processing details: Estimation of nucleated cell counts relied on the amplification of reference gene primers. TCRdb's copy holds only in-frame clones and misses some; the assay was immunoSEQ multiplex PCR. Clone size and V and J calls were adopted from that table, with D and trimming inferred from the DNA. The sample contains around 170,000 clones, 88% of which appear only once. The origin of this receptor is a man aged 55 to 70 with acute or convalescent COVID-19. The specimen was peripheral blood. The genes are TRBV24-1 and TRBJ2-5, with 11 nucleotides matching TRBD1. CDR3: CATSDSARTGGRETQYF. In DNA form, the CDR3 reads TGTGCCACCAGCGATTCAGCAAGGACAGGGGGCCGGGAGACCCAGTACTTC.